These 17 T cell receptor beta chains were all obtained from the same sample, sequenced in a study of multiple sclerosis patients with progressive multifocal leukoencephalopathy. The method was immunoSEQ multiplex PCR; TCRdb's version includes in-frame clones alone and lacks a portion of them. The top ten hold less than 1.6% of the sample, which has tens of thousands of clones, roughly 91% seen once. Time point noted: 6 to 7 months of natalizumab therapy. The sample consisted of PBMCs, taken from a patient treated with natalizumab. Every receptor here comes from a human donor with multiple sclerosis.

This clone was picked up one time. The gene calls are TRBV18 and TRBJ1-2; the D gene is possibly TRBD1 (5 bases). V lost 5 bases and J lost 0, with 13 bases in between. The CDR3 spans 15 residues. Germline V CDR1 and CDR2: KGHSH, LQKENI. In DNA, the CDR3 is TGTGCCAGCTCAAACGGGGCAGGAGCTAACTATGGCTACACCTTC. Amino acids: CASSNGAGANYGYTF.

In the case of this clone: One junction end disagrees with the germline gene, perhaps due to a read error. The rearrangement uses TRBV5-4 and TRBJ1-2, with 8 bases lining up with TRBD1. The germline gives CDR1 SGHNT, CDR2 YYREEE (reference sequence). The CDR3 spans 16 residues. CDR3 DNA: TGTGCCAGCAGCGCCTCGCAGGGGGCGGCCCCCTATGGCTGCACCTTC. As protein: CASSASQGAAPYGCTF.

CDR3 in amino acids: CASSLGSGSVERYF. CDR3 in DNA: TGTGCCAGCAGTTTGGGTAGCGGGAGCGTTGAACGGTATTTT. This chain uses TRBV28 with TRBJ2-3; 9 nucleotides agree with TRBD2. The CDR3 loop spans 14 amino acids. Per the germline V gene, CDR1 is MDHEN and CDR2 is SYDVKM. V trimming: 3 bases; J trimming: 14 bases; junction bases outside the gene matches: 12.

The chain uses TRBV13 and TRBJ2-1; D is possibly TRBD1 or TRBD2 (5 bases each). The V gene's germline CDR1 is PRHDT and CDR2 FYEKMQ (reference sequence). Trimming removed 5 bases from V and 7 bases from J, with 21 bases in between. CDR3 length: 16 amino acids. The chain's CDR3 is CASSPPGTDSSNEQFF. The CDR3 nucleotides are TGTGCCAGCAGCCCACCGGGGACGGATAGCTCTAATGAGCAGTTCTTC.

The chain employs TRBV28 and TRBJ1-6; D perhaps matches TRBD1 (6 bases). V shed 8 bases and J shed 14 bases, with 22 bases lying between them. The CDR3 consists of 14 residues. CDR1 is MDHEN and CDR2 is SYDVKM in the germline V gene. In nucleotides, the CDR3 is TGTGCCAGCGACTCGGACAGCGGCGTTCGGACCCTCCACTTT. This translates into CASDSDSGVRTLHF.

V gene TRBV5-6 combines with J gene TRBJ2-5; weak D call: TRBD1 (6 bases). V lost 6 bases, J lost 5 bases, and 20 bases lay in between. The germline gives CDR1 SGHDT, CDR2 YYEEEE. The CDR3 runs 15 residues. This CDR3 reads CASTFGQRQAETQYF. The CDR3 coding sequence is TGTGCCAGCACCTTCGGACAGCGACAGGCGGAGACCCAGTACTTC. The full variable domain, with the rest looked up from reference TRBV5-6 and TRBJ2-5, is DAGVTQSPTHLIKTRGQQVTLRCSPKSGHDTVSWYQQALGQGPQFIFQYYEEEERQRGNFPDRFSGHQFPNYSSELNVNALLLGDSALYLCASTFGQRQAETQYFGPGTRLLVL.

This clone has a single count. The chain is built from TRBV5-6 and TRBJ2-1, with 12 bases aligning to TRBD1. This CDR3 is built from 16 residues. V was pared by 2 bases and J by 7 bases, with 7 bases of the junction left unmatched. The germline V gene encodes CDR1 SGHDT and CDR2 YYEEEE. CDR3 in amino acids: CASSFSGTGGLNEQFF. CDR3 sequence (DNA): TGTGCCAGCAGCTTTTCCGGGACAGGGGGCTTAAATGAGCAGTTCTTC.

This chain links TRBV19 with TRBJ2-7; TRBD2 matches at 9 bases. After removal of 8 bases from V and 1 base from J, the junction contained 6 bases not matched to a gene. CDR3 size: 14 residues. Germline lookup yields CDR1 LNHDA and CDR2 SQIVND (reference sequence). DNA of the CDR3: TGTGCCAGTGCGGGAGGGGCCCTATCCTACGAGCAGTACTTC. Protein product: CASAGGALSYEQYF.

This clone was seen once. This CDR3 is CASSRVMTTSGRASDTQYF. In DNA form, the CDR3 reads TGCGCCAGCAGCCGAGTCATGACGACTAGCGGGAGGGCCTCGGATACGCAGTATTTT. The chain employs TRBV5-1 and TRBJ2-3; 14 nucleotides match TRBD2. Germline CDR1 and CDR2: SGHRS and YFSETQ. This CDR3 has 19 residues. Trimming took 4 bases from V and 6 from J; bases not matched to a gene: 16.

The CDR3 DNA is TGTGCCAGCTTAGCAAGAAGCTCCTACGAGCAGTACTTC. This sequence encodes CASLARSSYEQYF. The chain employs TRBV28 and TRBJ2-7; D is ambiguous. The germline V gene has CDR1 MDHEN and CDR2 SYDVKM. V shed 8 bases and J shed 0 bases, with 11 bases lying between them. The length of the CDR3 is 13 residues. Full variable domain (outside the CDR3, taken from reference TRBV28 and TRBJ2-7): DVKVTQSSRYLVKRTGEKVFLECVQDMDHENMFWYRQDPGLGLRLIYFSYDVKMKEKGDIPEGYSVSREKKERFSLILESASTNQTSMYLCASLARSSYEQYFGPGTRLTVT.

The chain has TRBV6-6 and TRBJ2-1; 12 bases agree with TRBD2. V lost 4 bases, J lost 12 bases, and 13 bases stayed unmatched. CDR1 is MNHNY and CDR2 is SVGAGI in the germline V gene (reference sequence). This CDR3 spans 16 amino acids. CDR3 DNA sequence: TGTGCCAGCAGTTCCTACGGACTAGCGGGATCTCTGGGGCAGTTCTTC. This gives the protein CASSSYGLAGSLGQFF.

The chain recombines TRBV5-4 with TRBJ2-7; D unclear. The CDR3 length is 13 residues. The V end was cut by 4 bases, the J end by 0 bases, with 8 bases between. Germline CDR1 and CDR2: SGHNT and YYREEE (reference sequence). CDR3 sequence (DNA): TGTGCCAGCAGCCTCACTACCTCCTACGAGCAGTACTTC. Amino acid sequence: CASSLTTSYEQYF.

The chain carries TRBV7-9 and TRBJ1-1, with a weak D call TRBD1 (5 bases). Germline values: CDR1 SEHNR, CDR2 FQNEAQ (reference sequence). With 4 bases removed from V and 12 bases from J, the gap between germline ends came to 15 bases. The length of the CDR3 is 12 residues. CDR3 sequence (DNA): TGTGCCAGCAGCTATGGGTCGGGGGGACCTTTCTTT. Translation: CASSYGSGGPFF. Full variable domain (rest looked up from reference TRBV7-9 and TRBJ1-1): DTGVSQNPRHKITKRGQNVTFRCDPISEHNRLYWYRQTLGQGPEFLTYFQNEAQLEKSRLLSDRFSAERPKGSFSTLEIQRTEQGDSAMYLCASSYGSGGPFFGQGTRLTVV.

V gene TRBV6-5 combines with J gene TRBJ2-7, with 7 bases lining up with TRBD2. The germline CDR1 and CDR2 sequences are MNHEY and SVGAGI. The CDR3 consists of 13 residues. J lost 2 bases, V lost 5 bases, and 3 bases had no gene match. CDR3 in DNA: TGTGCCAGCAGTAGCGGGGTGGCCTACGAGCAGTACTTC. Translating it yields CASSSGVAYEQYF.

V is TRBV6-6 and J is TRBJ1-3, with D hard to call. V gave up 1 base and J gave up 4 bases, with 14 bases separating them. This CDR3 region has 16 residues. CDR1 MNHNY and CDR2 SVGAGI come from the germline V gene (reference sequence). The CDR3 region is CASSYYRGVEGNTIYF. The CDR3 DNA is TGTGCCAGCAGTTACTATCGGGGAGTTGAGGGAAACACCATATATTTT.

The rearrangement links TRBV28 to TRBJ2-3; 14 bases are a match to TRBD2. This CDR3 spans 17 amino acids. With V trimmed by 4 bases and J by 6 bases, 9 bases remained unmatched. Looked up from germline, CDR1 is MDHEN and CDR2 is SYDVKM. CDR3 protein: CASSSRLAGGYRDTQYF. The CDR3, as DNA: TGTGCCAGCAGTTCCCGACTAGCGGGAGGGTATCGGGATACGCAGTATTTT.

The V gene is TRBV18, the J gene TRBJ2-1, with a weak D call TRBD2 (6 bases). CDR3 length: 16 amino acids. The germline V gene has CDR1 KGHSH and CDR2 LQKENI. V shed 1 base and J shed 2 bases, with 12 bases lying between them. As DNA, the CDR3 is TGTGCCAGCTCACCACGGTCAGTAGCGGCCTACAATGAGCAGTTCTTC. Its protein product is CASSPRSVAAYNEQFF.